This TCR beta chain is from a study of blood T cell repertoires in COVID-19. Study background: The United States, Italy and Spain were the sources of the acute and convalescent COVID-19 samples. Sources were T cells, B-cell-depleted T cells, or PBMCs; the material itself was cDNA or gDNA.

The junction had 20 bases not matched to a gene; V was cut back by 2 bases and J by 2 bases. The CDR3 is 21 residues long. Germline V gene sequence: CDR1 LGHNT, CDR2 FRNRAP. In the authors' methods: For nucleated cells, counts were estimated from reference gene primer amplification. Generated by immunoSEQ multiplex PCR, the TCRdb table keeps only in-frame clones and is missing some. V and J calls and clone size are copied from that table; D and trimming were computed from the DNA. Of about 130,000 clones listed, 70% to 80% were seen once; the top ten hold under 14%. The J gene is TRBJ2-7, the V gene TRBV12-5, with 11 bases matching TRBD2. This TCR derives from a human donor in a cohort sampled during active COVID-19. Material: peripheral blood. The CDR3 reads CASGLSIAGGPPTWPPYEQYF. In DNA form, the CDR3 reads TGTGCTAGTGGTTTGTCAATAGCGGGGGGGCCTCCCACTTGGCCCCCCTACGAGCAGTACTTC.